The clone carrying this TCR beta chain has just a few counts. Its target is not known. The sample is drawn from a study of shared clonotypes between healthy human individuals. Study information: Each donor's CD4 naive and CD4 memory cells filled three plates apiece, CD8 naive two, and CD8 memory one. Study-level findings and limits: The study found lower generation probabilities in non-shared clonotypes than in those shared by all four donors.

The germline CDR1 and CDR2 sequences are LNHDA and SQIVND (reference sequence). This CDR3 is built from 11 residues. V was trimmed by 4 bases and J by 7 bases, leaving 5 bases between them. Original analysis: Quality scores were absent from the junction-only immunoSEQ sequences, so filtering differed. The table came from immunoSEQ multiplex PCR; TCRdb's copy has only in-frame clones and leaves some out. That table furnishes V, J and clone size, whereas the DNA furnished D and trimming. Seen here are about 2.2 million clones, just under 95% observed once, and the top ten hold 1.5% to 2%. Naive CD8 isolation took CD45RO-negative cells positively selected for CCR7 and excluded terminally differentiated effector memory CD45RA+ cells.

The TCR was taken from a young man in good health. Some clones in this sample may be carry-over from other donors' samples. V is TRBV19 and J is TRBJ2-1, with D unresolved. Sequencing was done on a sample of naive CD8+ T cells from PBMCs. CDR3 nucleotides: TGTGCCAGTAGTACTCAAAATGAGCAGTTCTTC. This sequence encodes CASSTQNEQFF. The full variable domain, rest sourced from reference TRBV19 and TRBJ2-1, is DGGITQSPKYLFRKEGQNVTLSCEQNLNHDAMYWYRQDPGQGLRLIYYSQIVNDFQKGDIAEGYSVSREKKESFPLTVTSAQKNPTAFYLCASSTQNEQFFGPGTRLTVL.